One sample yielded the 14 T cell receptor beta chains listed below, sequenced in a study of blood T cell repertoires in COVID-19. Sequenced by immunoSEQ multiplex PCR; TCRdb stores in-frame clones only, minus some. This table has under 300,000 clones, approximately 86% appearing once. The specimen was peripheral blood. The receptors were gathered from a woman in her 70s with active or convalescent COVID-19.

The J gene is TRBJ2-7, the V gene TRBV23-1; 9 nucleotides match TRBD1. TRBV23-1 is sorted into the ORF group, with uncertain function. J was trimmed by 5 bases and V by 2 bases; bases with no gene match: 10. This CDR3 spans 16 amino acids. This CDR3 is CASSQGDRVVENEQYF. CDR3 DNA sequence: TGCGCCAGCAGTCAAGGGGACAGGGTAGTAGAGAACGAGCAGTACTTC.

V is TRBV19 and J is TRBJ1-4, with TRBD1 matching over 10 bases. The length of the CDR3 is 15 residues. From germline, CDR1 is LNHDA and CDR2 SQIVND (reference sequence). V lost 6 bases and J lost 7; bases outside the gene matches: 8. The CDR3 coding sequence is TGTGCCAGTAGGATGGCGGGACAGGGGTTTGAAAAACTGTTTTTT. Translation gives CASRMAGQGFEKLFF. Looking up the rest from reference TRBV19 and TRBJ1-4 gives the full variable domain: DGGITQSPKYLFRKEGQNVTLSCEQNLNHDAMYWYRQDPGQGLRLIYYSQIVNDFQKGDIAEGYSVSREKKESFPLTVTSAQKNPTAFYLCASRMAGQGFEKLFFGSGTQLSVL.

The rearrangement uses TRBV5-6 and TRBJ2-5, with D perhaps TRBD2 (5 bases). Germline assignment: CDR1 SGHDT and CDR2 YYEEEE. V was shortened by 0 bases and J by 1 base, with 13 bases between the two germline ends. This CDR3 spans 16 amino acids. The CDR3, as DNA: TGTGCCAGCAGCTTGGCCGGGGTGGGGATCCAAGAGACCCAGTACTTC. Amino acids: CASSLAGVGIQETQYF.

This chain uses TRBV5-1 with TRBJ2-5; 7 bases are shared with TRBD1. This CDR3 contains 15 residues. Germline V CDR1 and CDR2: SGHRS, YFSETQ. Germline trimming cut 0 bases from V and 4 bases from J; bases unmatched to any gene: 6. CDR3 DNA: TGCGCCAGCAGCTTGGGAGACAGGGCCCCAGAGACCCAGTACTTC. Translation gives CASSLGDRAPETQYF.

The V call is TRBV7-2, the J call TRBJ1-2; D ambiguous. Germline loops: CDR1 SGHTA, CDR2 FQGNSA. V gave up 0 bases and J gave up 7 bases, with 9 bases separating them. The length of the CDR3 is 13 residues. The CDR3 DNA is TGTGCCAGCAGCTTAGCATCGTCTCGTGGCTACACCTTC. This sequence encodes CASSLASSRGYTF.

The DNA of the CDR3 is TGTGCCAGCAGTGAATTCTTCAATCAGCCCCAGCATTTT. The encoded protein is CASSEFFNQPQHF. V usage is TRBV6-4 and J usage is TRBJ1-5, with unresolved D. CDR3 length equals 13 residues. CDR1 MRHNA and CDR2 SNTAGT come from the germline V gene. V gave up 3 bases and J gave up 3 bases, with 6 bases separating them.

The CDR3 DNA sequence: TGCGCCAGCAGCCAGGGACAGTCTGACACTGAAGCTTTCTTT. Translating it yields CASSQGQSDTEAFF. This chain uses TRBV5-1 with TRBJ1-1; 7 bases are a match to TRBD1. V shed 4 bases, J shed 3 bases, and the junction held 6 bases outside the gene matches. CDR3 length: 14 residues. Germline assignment: CDR1 SGHRS and CDR2 YFSETQ.

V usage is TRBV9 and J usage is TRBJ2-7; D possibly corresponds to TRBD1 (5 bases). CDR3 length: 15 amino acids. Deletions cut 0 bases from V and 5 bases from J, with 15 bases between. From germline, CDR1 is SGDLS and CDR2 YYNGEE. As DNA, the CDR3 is TGTGCCAGCAGCGTAGTAGGCGCAGGGTCCCACGAGCAGTACTTC. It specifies CASSVVGAGSHEQYF. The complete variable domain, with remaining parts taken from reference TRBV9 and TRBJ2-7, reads DSGVTQTPKHLITATGQRVTLRCSPRSGDLSVYWYQQSLDQGLQFLIQYYNGEERAKGNILERFSAQQFPDLHSELNLSSLELGDSALYFCASSVVGAGSHEQYFGPGTRLTVT.

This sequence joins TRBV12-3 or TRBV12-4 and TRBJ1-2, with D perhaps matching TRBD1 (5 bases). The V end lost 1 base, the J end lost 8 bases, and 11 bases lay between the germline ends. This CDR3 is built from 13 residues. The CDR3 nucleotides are TGTGCCAGCAGTTTAGGCGCAGGGCACGGCTACACCTTC. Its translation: CASSLGAGHGYTF.

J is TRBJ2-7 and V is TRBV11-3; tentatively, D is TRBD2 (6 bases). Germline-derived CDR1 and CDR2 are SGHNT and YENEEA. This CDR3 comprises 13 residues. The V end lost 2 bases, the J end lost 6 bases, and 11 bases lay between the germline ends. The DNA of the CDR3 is TGTGCCAGCAGCTTAAAAGCCGGGGGCGAGCAGTACTTC. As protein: CASSLKAGGEQYF.

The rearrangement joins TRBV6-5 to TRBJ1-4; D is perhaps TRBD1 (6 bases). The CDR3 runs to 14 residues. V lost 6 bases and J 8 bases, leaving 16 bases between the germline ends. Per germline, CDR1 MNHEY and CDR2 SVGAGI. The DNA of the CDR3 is TGTGCCAGCAGACCGACAGGAGAGGCCGAAAAACTGTTTTTT. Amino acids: CASRPTGEAEKLFF.

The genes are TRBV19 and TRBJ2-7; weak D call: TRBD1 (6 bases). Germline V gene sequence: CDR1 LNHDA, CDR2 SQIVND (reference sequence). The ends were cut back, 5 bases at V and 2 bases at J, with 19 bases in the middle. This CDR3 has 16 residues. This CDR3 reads CASSGIETGTPYEQYF. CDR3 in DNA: TGTGCCAGTAGTGGGATCGAGACAGGCACACCCTACGAGCAGTACTTC.

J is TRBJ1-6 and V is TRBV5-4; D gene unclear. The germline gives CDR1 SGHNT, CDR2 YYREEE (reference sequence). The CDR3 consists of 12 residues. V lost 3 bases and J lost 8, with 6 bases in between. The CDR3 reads CASSSEDSPLHF. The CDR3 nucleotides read TGTGCCAGCAGCTCAGAGGATTCACCCCTCCACTTT.

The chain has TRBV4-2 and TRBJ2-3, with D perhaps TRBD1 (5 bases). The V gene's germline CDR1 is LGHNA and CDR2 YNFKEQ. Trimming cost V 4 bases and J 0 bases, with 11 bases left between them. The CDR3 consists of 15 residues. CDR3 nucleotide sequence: TGTGCCAGCAGCCCTCTGGACATAAGCACAGATACGCAGTATTTT. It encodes CASSPLDISTDTQYF.